This T cell receptor beta chain was documented in a study of blood T cell repertoires in COVID-19. Germline trimming cut 5 bases from V and 9 bases from J; bases unmatched to any gene: 7. The CDR3 spans 15 residues. Germline loops: CDR1 SGHAT, CDR2 FQNNGV. Original handling: Amplification of reference gene primers was used by the study to estimate nucleated cell counts. Profiling relied on immunoSEQ multiplex PCR, and the TCRdb table lists in-frame clones only, not all of them. That table supplies the V and J calls and clone size; D and trimming were determined from the DNA. Of 250,000 to 300,000 clones in the sample, roughly nine tenths were seen once. Patients in Seattle were enrolled during active infection, then followed longitudinally.

The chain links TRBV11-2 to TRBJ2-1; 13 bases line up with TRBD2. This sequence was found in a woman between 25 and 40 years old with COVID-19, enrolled during active disease. Sequencing input: peripheral blood. The CDR3 sequence: CASSMGLAGRGEQFF. CDR3 nucleotide sequence: TGTGCCAGCAGCATGGGACTAGCGGGGCGAGGTGAGCAGTTCTTC.